This passage covers 5 T cell receptor beta chains from one sample sequenced in a study of early T cells in non-severe SARS-CoV-2 infection. TCRdb used MiXCR to reprocess the 5' RACE reads, holding one entry per CDR3 protein. The sample lists 45,000 to 60,000 distinct CDR3 sequences; less than 9.5% were seen once. Sequencing was performed on whole blood, taken at baseline. These receptors originate from an adult who was a healthcare worker with PCR-confirmed SARS-CoV-2 infection or an uninfected control (not recorded which).

This clonotype appeared a few times. The gene calls are TRBV20-1 and TRBJ2-5, with 8 positions matching TRBD1. Germline V lookup: CDR1 DFQATT, CDR2 SNEGSKA (reference sequence). The V gene end was trimmed by 4 bases and the J gene end by 4 bases; junction bases not matched to a gene: 8. CDR3 length: 14 amino acids. For the CDR3, the DNA is TGCAGTGCTACGACAGGGGCGCTGGCAGAGACCCAGTACTTC. It encodes CSATTGALAETQYF.

This clonotype has at least ten counts. V and J are TRBV13 and TRBJ1-1; 9 bases map to TRBD1. J lost 3 bases, V lost 5 bases, and 4 bases had no gene match. This CDR3 has 14 amino acids. Looked up from germline, CDR1 is PRHDT and CDR2 is FYEKMQ (reference sequence). CDR3 DNA: TGTGCCAGCAGCCACGGGACAGGGTACACTGAAGCTTTCTTT. Translating gives CASSHGTGYTEAFF.

This clonotype turned up a few times. V gene TRBV11-2 combines with J gene TRBJ2-2; D is unresolved. V was clipped by 6 bases and J by 5 bases, with 10 bases between them. CDR1 and CDR2 from the germline V gene are SGHAT and FQNNGV. The CDR3 covers 13 residues. Here the CDR3 reads CASRLDRTGELFF. As DNA, the CDR3 is TGTGCCAGCAGACTCGATAGAACCGGGGAGCTGTTTTTT. Full variable domain (remainder filled in from reference TRBV11-2 and TRBJ2-2): EAGVAQSPRYKIIEKRQSVAFWCNPISGHATLYWYQQILGQGPKLLIQFQNNGVVDDSQLPKDRFSAERLKGVDSTLKIQPAKLEDSAVYLCASRLDRTGELFFGEGSRLTVL.

This clonotype was recorded many times. An end of the junction does not agree with germline; a read error may underlie this. V and J are TRBV28 and TRBJ2-7; TRBD2 might be the D (5 bases). CDR1 is MDHEN and CDR2 is SYDVKM in the germline V gene. The CDR3 is made up of 15 amino acids. In nucleotides, the CDR3 is TGTGCCAGCAATTTACGCCCGGACGGGGCCTACGAGCAGTACTTC. Encoded protein: CASNLRPDGAYEQYF.

V and J are TRBV20-1 and TRBJ2-7; no reliable D call. Per germline, CDR1 DFQATT and CDR2 SNEGSKA (reference sequence). Trimming removed 6 bases from V and 0 bases from J, with 12 bases in between. The CDR3 is 13 residues long. The CDR3 region is CSASALSSYEQYF. For the CDR3, the DNA is TGCAGTGCGTCGGCCTTAAGCTCCTACGAGCAGTACTTC.